Following are 16 T cell receptor beta chains from one sample sequenced in a study of control samples from healthy donors and cancer patients. Clones were read by immunoSEQ multiplex PCR, and TCRdb kept only the in-frame ones, dropping some. In the table there are roughly 79,000 clones, roughly 80% of which are singletons. Sequenced sample: blood. These receptors were collected from a man in his fifties in good health.

This chain links TRBV9 with TRBJ2-2; no firm D call. The CDR3 runs to 12 residues. Trimming left V 4 bases short and J 5 bases short, with 6 bases between. The germline V gene has CDR1 SGDLS and CDR2 YYNGEE. CDR3: CASSLRTGELFF. The CDR3 bases are TGTGCCAGCAGCCTACGTACCGGGGAGCTGTTTTTT.

The chain combines TRBV30 with TRBJ1-2; D unresolved. There are 14 residues in the CDR3. Germline V gene data show CDR1 as GTSNPN and CDR2 as SVGIG (reference sequence). V was pared by 5 bases and J by 5 bases, with 18 bases between. CDR3 region: CAWGKEGTRYGYTF. Written as DNA, the CDR3 is TGTGCCTGGGGAAAGGAGGGAACGCGGTATGGCTACACCTTC.

The V gene is TRBV11-2, the J gene TRBJ2-7; D uncertain. Germline CDR1 is SGHAT and CDR2 is FQNNGV. The V and J ends lost 5 bases and 4 bases respectively, with 12 bases between them. The CDR3 has 13 residues. The CDR3 protein is CASSHGSRYEQYF. The DNA of the CDR3 is TGTGCCAGCAGCCACGGTTCACGATACGAGCAGTACTTC.

The chain uses TRBV6-6 and TRBJ2-3, with 8 bases fitting TRBD2. CDR3 size: 15 residues. The germline CDR1 and CDR2 sequences are MNHNY and SVGAGI (reference sequence). Trimming at V came to 6 bases and at J to 7 bases, leaving 12 bases not matched to a gene. CDR3 loop: CASSSGSGSLNTQYF. DNA for the CDR3: TGTGCCAGCAGCTCCGGGAGCGGGAGCTTAAATACGCAGTATTTT.

The chain joins TRBV5-4 to TRBJ1-2; D might be TRBD1 (6 bases). The V gene lost 0 bases and the J gene lost 8 bases, with 20 bases spanning the gap. The CDR3 is 16 residues long. Germline CDR1 is SGHNT and CDR2 is YYREEE (reference sequence). CDR3 DNA: TGTGCCAGCAGCTTGGCAGGACAGATATTTCTTGGCGGCTACACCTTC. This gives the protein CASSLAGQIFLGGYTF.

The gene calls are TRBV30 and TRBJ1-3; D not resolved. Germline CDR1 GTSNPN, CDR2 SVGIG (reference sequence). The CDR3 length is 15 residues. With 2 bases removed from V and 0 bases from J, the gap between germline ends came to 11 bases. CDR3 sequence reads: CAWSLGRSSGNTIYF. CDR3 coding DNA: TGTGCCTGGAGTCTTGGCAGGAGCTCTGGAAACACCATATATTTT.

The rearrangement links TRBV5-4 to TRBJ2-3, with D perhaps TRBD2 (6 bases). The CDR3 runs 16 residues. Germline CDR1 reads SGHNT; CDR2 reads YYREEE (reference sequence). Deletions cut 4 bases from V and 0 bases from J, with 15 bases between. This CDR3 is CASSPGVGPSTDTQYF. CDR3 DNA: TGTGCCAGCAGCCCGGGGGTGGGCCCTAGCACAGATACGCAGTATTTT. The variable domain in full, with the rest retrieved from reference TRBV5-4 and TRBJ2-3, is ETGVTQSPTHLIKTRGQQVTLRCSSQSGHNTVSWYQQALGQGPQFIFQYYREEENGRGNFPPRFSGLQFPNYSSELNVNALELDDSALYLCASSPGVGPSTDTQYFGPGTRLTVL.

The chain combines TRBV5-1 with TRBJ1-1; perhaps TRBD1 as D (5 bases). The V gene lost 0 bases and the J gene lost 4 bases, with 10 bases spanning the gap. This CDR3 spans 14 amino acids. Germline-derived CDR1 and CDR2 are SGHRS and YFSETQ. CDR3 bases: TGCGCCAGCAGCTTGGGACAGACGAGCACTGAAGCTTTCTTT. This gives the protein CASSLGQTSTEAFF.

CDR3 nucleotides: TGCAGCGTCCTCGAGGGAGTACGGTTCTTC. Protein product: CSVLEGVRFF. This sequence joins TRBV29-1 and TRBJ2-1; perhaps TRBD2 as D (5 bases). The CDR3 is 10 amino acids. The germline gives CDR1 SQVTM, CDR2 ANQGSEA. The V and J ends lost 6 bases and 15 bases respectively, with 15 bases between them.

This chain uses TRBV7-2 with TRBJ2-4; 7 nucleotides agree with TRBD2. J was trimmed by 9 bases and V by 5 bases; bases with no gene match: 7. Per germline, CDR1 SGHTA and CDR2 FQGNSA. The CDR3 has 13 amino acids. Here the CDR3 DNA reads TGTGCCAGCAGCCTAATAGGGGAGGGCATTCAGTACTTC. This gives the protein CASSLIGEGIQYF.

The chain uses TRBV4-3 and TRBJ2-7; no clear D. In germline, CDR1 is LGHNA, CDR2 YSLEER. The V and J ends lost 0 bases and 4 bases respectively, with 10 bases between them. The CDR3 consists of 14 residues. CDR3 sequence reads: CASSQDLKVYEQYF. The DNA for the CDR3 is TGCGCCAGCAGCCAAGACTTGAAAGTGTACGAGCAGTACTTC.

The chain uses TRBV6-5 and TRBJ1-5, with a weak D call TRBD1 (5 bases). Germline lookup yields CDR1 MNHEY and CDR2 SVGAGI. V gave up 2 bases and J gave up 6 bases, with 14 bases separating them. The CDR3 is made up of 15 amino acids. The chain's CDR3 is CASSYLRQGSQPQHF. The CDR3 DNA is TGTGCCAGCAGTTACCTGAGGCAGGGTAGTCAGCCCCAGCATTTT.

This clone was recorded only once. The rearrangement joins TRBV5-1 to TRBJ2-3, with D perhaps matching TRBD1 or TRBD2 (5 bases each). The CDR3 has 15 amino acids. Per the germline V gene, CDR1 is SGHRS and CDR2 is YFSETQ. The V and J ends lost 0 bases and 4 bases respectively, with 12 bases between them. This chain's CDR3 is CASSLARGVSDTQYF. The CDR3 nucleotides are TGCGCCAGCAGCTTGGCTAGGGGAGTGTCAGATACGCAGTATTTT.

The chain employs TRBV27 and TRBJ2-1; TRBD2 might be the D (6 bases). Germline assignment: CDR1 MNHEY and CDR2 SMNVEV (reference sequence). This CDR3 region has 16 residues. V shed 6 bases and J shed 2 bases, with 17 bases lying between them. CDR3 in DNA: TGTGCCAGCAGACTCTCACGGGACTCCACCTACAATGAGCAGTTCTTC. This sequence encodes CASRLSRDSTYNEQFF.

The chain links TRBV19 to TRBJ2-3; D possibly corresponds to TRBD2 (5 bases). V was shortened by 7 bases and J by 0 bases, with 8 bases between the two germline ends. Germline V lookup: CDR1 LNHDA, CDR2 SQIVND (reference sequence). This CDR3 spans 13 amino acids. The CDR3 here is CASTRTSTDTQYF. DNA for the CDR3: TGTGCCAGTACCCGGACTAGCACAGATACGCAGTATTTT.

The V call is TRBV7-9, the J call TRBJ2-1; 9 nucleotides line up with TRBD2. The V segment lost 6 bases and the J segment 8 bases; nucleotides outside the gene matches: 11. Looked up from germline, CDR1 is SEHNR and CDR2 is FQNEAQ (reference sequence). CDR3 length equals 15 residues. For the CDR3, the DNA is TGTGCCAGCAGAGATAGCGGGAGTGTGAGTTATGAGCAGTTCTTC. Amino acids: CASRDSGSVSYEQFF.